This section outlines one TCR beta chain sequence together with its context. Its antigen is as yet unknown. The CDR3 has 16 residues. Trimming removed 7 bases at V and 0 bases at J, with 19 bases between. The germline V gene has CDR1 LNHNV and CDR2 YYDKDF (reference sequence). Profiling relied on immunoSEQ multiplex PCR, and the TCRdb table lists in-frame clones only, not all of them. The sample contains under 150,000 clones, 75% to 90% of which appear only once. These data are taken from a study of Ad26.COV2.S vaccination and SARS-CoV-2 variants. Overall study findings and caveats: Spike-specific CD8+ and CD4+ T cell responses reportedly showed substantial breadth after vaccination. Responses of T cells in total may have been underestimated by the TCR breadth and depth analyses.

This chain links TRBV15 with TRBJ2-7; TRBD2 is a possible D gene (7 bases). This specimen was peripheral blood, taken after recovery from COVID-19. This TCR was recovered from a human donor who had recovered from COVID-19. CDR3 bases: TGTGCCACCACTCCCATGCGGGGGCCCCGCTCCTACGAGCAGTACTTC. Amino acids: CATTPMRGPRSYEQYF.